This T cell receptor (beta chain) was profiled in a study of T cell repertoires in cytomegalovirus infection. MiXCR, run by TCRdb on the reads, gives a single entry per CDR3 protein. This table holds approximately 83,000 distinct CDR3 sequences, under 30% found once. V lost 3 bases and J 4 bases, leaving 12 bases between the germline ends. This CDR3 region has 13 residues. CDR1 DFQATT and CDR2 SNEGSKA come from the germline V gene (reference sequence). Comment on this clonotype: What it binds is not known.

The clonotype comes from a human donor in good health (CMV status not recorded). Some clones in this sample may be carry-over from other donors' samples. The material sequenced was CD8+ T cells from cultured PBMCs, taken from culture after CMV antigen stimulation. This chain uses TRBV20-1 with TRBJ2-5; D possibly corresponds to TRBD2 (6 bases). The CDR3 sequence: CSASRDSRETQYF. CDR3 in DNA: TGCAGTGCTAGTCGGGACTCCCGAGAGACCCAGTACTTC.